This T cell receptor beta chain was documented in a study of patients and donors after allogeneic stem cell transplantation. The V gene's germline CDR1 is LGHNA and CDR2 YSLEER. The CDR3 covers 16 residues. V was pared by 0 bases and J by 8 bases, with 17 bases between. TCRdb re-derived calls from the RT-PCR reads in MiXCR, one entry per CDR3 protein. The data hold about a million distinct CDR3 sequences, with about a sixth observed a single time. The sequence was obtained from a human donor who was either an allogeneic HSCT recipient or a stem cell or donor lymphocyte infusion donor (not recorded which). It is not recorded whose cells these are; they may come from a transplant donor. The rearrangement joins TRBV4-3 to TRBJ2-1, with D perhaps matching TRBD1 (6 bases). The sample consisted of blood, either unsorted or a sorted T cell fraction (not recorded which). In nucleotides, the CDR3 is TGCGCCAGCAGCCAAGATAAAGTTATGGGGGCGGATGAGCAGTTCTTC. Encoded protein: CASSQDKVMGADEQFF.